The 10 T cell receptor beta chains presented below share a single source sample, sequenced in a study of CD8 T cells in ankylosing spondylitis. Study results and caveats: In ankylosing spondylitis blood, a motif of eight highly homologous TCR beta variants appeared characteristic.

TCRdb ran MiXCR on the 5' RACE reads and lists one entry per CDR3 protein. Found here are approximately 220,000 distinct CDR3 sequences, about 16% of them singletons; the top ten hold about 42%. The antigens for these receptors are not known. The sample consisted of blood, either unsorted or a sorted T cell fraction (not recorded which). The receptors originated from a male donor with ankylosing spondylitis.

This chain links TRBV4-1 with TRBJ2-1; the D is unclear. The CDR3 covers 12 residues. Trimming pared 1 base from V and 5 bases from J, leaving 3 bases between. CDR1 and CDR2 from the germline V gene are MGHRA and YSYEKL. The CDR3 DNA is TGCGCCAGCAGCCAAGTTAACAATGAGCAGTTCTTC. Encoded protein: CASSQVNNEQFF.

This clonotype came up a few times. J is TRBJ1-6 and V is TRBV6-1; 7 bases are a match to TRBD1. The CDR3 extends over 16 amino acids. Germline V CDR1 and CDR2: MNHNS, SASEGT. Losses at the gene ends were 6 bases for V and 9 bases for J; bases not matched to a gene: 14. The CDR3 DNA reads as TGTGCCAGCAGCGGGATTGGGGCAGGGGGAGGTTCACCCCTCCACTTT. Protein sequence: CASSGIGAGGGSPLHF.

This chain connects TRBV9 to TRBJ2-3; no definite D call. V was clipped by 4 bases and J by 9 bases, with 18 bases between them. Germline CDR1 SGDLS, CDR2 YYNGEE. The CDR3 is 14 residues long. The CDR3 protein is CASSPSFISSTQYF. CDR3 DNA: TGTGCCAGCAGCCCTTCCTTCATTAGCTCGACGCAGTATTTT.

The chain recombines TRBV12-3 or TRBV12-4 with TRBJ1-1; 7 bases match TRBD1. V trimming: 10 bases; J trimming: 5 bases; junction bases outside the gene matches: 28. The CDR3 loop spans 19 amino acids. CDR3 nucleotide sequence: TGTGCCATCAGCCCAGACTGGGCCAGGGCCTTTTCAGGGGGAACTGAAGCTTTCTTT. This encodes CAISPDWARAFSGGTEAFF.

The chain is built from TRBV24-1 and TRBJ2-1, with D perhaps TRBD2 (5 bases). V lost 3 bases to trimming and J lost 3 bases, with 8 bases between them. Germline V gives CDR1 KGHDR, CDR2 SFDVKD. This CDR3 is 14 amino acids long. The CDR3 DNA is TGTGCCACCAGTGATCCAGGACTCTACAATGAGCAGTTCTTC. Amino acid sequence: CATSDPGLYNEQFF.

This clonotype showed up just a few times. J is TRBJ2-5 and V is TRBV12-3 or TRBV12-4; D may be TRBD2 (6 bases). V dropped 3 bases and J dropped 4 bases, with 9 bases sitting between them. The CDR3 length is 13 residues. This CDR3 reads CASSFGTPETQYF. The CDR3 nucleotides read TGTGCCAGCAGTTTCGGGACTCCAGAGACCCAGTACTTC.

V and J are TRBV9 and TRBJ1-1, with D perhaps TRBD1 (5 bases). CDR1 and CDR2 from the germline V gene are SGDLS and YYNGEE. The CDR3 consists of 14 residues. The ends were cut back, 2 bases at V and 1 base at J, with 9 bases in the middle. The CDR3 loop is CASSVAGTNTEAFF. In DNA form, the CDR3 reads TGTGCCAGCAGCGTGGCAGGGACGAACACTGAAGCTTTCTTT.

Only a few counts were recorded for this clonotype. This rearrangement joins TRBV19 to TRBJ1-6; D is uncertain. The germline V and J ends were trimmed by 3 bases and 11 bases, with 8 bases remaining between them. Germline CDR1 is LNHDA and CDR2 is SQIVND (reference sequence). This CDR3 has 12 amino acids. The CDR3 spells CASSIEGAPLHF. The CDR3 nucleotides are TGTGCCAGTAGTATTGAAGGCGCACCCCTCCACTTT.

At least ten counts were recorded for this clonotype. This rearrangement joins TRBV29-1 to TRBJ2-2; tentative D call: TRBD1 (5 bases). V lost 4 bases and J lost 7, with 10 bases in between. The CDR3 spans 12 residues. Looked up from germline, CDR1 is SQVTM and CDR2 is ANQGSEA. In nucleotides, the CDR3 is TGCAGCGTTGTGGGGCCCGGCGGGGAGCTGTTTTTT. The encoded protein is CSVVGPGGELFF.

This clonotype came up a few times. The chain combines TRBV7-9 with TRBJ2-2; maybe TRBD1 (6 bases). V was clipped by 4 bases and J by 3 bases, with 15 bases between them. Germline loops: CDR1 SEHNR, CDR2 FQNEAQ (reference sequence). The CDR3 contains 16 residues. The CDR3: CASSSRPGVYTGELFF. CDR3 sequence (DNA): TGTGCCAGCAGCTCCCGACCAGGGGTTTACACCGGGGAGCTGTTTTTT. Full variable domain (outside the CDR3, taken from reference TRBV7-9 and TRBJ2-2): DTGVSQNPRHKITKRGQNVTFRCDPISEHNRLYWYRQTLGQGPEFLTYFQNEAQLEKSRLLSDRFSAERPKGSFSTLEIQRTEQGDSAMYLCASSSRPGVYTGELFFGEGSRLTVL.